The 10 T cell receptor beta chains below come from one sample, sequenced in a study of long-term antiretroviral therapy in people with HIV. The assay used was immunoSEQ (version v3.0), run at survey level. Assay: immunoSEQ multiplex PCR; the TCRdb copy retains only in-frame clones and omits some. The table records 6,500 to 7,500 clones, 79% of them present only once. The sequences come from unsorted PBMCs, collected 1.1 years after starting antiretroviral therapy. All receptors derive from a man aged 40-49 years with HIV.

V and J are TRBV19 and TRBJ2-7, with D possibly being TRBD1 (6 bases). V shed 1 base and J shed 4 bases, with 14 bases lying between them. CDR1 is LNHDA, CDR2 SQIVND, per germline (reference sequence). This CDR3 region has 15 residues. The CDR3 is CASSIGQESGYEQYF. The CDR3 nucleotides are TGTGCCAGTAGTATAGGACAGGAGTCTGGTTACGAGCAGTACTTC.

The genes are TRBV10-3 and TRBJ1-2, with TRBD1 matching over 12 bases. CDR3 size: 15 residues. Germline V gives CDR1 ENHRY, CDR2 SYGVKD. J gave up 4 bases and V 2 bases, and 2 bases lay outside the gene matches. CDR3 in amino acids: CAISEGTGGGYGYTF. The CDR3 nucleotides are TGTGCCATCAGTGAGGGGACAGGGGGCGGCTATGGCTACACCTTC.

The rearrangement links TRBV6-5 to TRBJ2-2; the D is unclear. The CDR3 is 15 amino acids. Germline-derived CDR1 and CDR2 are MNHEY and SVGAGI. V lost 1 base to trimming and J lost 4 bases, with 10 bases between them. CDR3 nucleotide sequence: TGTGCCAGCAGTTACTATAAGGGTCCCACCGGGGAGCTGTTTTTT. Its protein is CASSYYKGPTGELFF.

V is TRBV2 and J is TRBJ2-3; D is uncertain. CDR1 SNHLY and CDR2 FYNNEI come from the germline V gene. Trimming cost V 4 bases and J 2 bases, with 10 bases left between them. This CDR3 is built from 14 residues. The CDR3 is CASSGRLNTDTQYF. CDR3 bases: TGTGCCAGCAGTGGCCGGCTTAACACAGATACGCAGTATTTT.

This clone showed up just a few times. This chain uses TRBV25-1 with TRBJ2-7; TRBD1 might be the D (5 bases). Germline values: CDR1 MGHDK, CDR2 SYGVNS. CDR3 length: 13 amino acids. Trimming took off 2 bases at V and 2 bases at J, with 7 bases between the two ends. This chain's CDR3 is CASSETGPYEQYF. In DNA, the CDR3 is TGTGCCAGCAGTGAAACAGGTCCCTACGAGCAGTACTTC.

The genes are TRBV7-9 and TRBJ1-1; D is undetermined. V lost 5 bases to trimming and J lost 7 bases, with 8 bases between them. Germline values: CDR1 SEHNR, CDR2 FQNEAQ (reference sequence). The CDR3 runs 11 residues. This chain's CDR3 is CASSQSNEAFF. CDR3 bases: TGTGCCAGCAGCCAGAGTAATGAAGCTTTCTTT.

The chain couples TRBV20-1 to TRBJ1-1, with D possibly TRBD1 on 6 matching bases. The CDR3 covers 11 residues. Trimming cost V 6 bases and J 5 bases, with 10 bases left between them. Germline-derived CDR1 and CDR2 are DFQATT and SNEGSKA (reference sequence). In nucleotides, the CDR3 is TGCAGTGCCCGAGGGGGGACTGAAGCTTTCTTT. Its translation is CSARGGTEAFF.

The V call is TRBV7-3, the J call TRBJ1-1; D not resolved. In germline, CDR1 is SGHTA, CDR2 FQGTGA. The CDR3 extends over 13 amino acids. V was shortened by 2 bases and J by 8 bases, with 12 bases between the two germline ends. The CDR3 loop is CASSLDPSHEAFF. CDR3 in DNA: TGTGCCAGCAGCTTAGACCCATCCCACGAAGCTTTCTTT.

The chain is built from TRBV7-8 and TRBJ2-5, with TRBD2 identical over 9 bases. Germline CDR1 is SGHVS and CDR2 is FQNEAQ. The CDR3 covers 13 residues. The ends lost 8 bases at V and 0 bases at J; junction bases unmatched: 1. The CDR3 sequence: CASRGGDQETQYF. CDR3 coding DNA: TGTGCCAGCCGCGGGGGGGACCAAGAGACCCAGTACTTC.

Note on this clone: The junction departs from the called germline gene at one end, perhaps through a read error. The V and J genes are TRBV9 and TRBJ1-1, with a weak D call TRBD1 (6 bases). The CDR3 runs 14 residues. Germline-derived CDR1 and CDR2 are SGDLS and YYNGEE. The DNA for the CDR3 is TGTGCCAGCAGCCTCACGCAACAGGGATATGAAGTTTTCTTT. Its translation is CASSLTQQGYEVFF.